These 5 T cell receptor beta chains share one sample of origin, sequenced in a study of T cell responses to AZD1222 COVID-19 vaccine. The assay was immunoSEQ multiplex PCR, and TCRdb's table has in-frame clones only and misses some. The data show about 120,000 clones, 85% to 90% seen once. The sequenced sample was peripheral blood, obtained 28 days after the second AZD1222 dose. The receptor source for this set is an adult who received the AZD1222 COVID-19 vaccine.

Here the CDR3 DNA reads TGTGCCAGCAGTCAGAGGTCCTATAATTCACCCCTCCACTTT. As protein: CASSQRSYNSPLHF. V gene TRBV6-2 or TRBV6-3 combines with J gene TRBJ1-6; D remains ambiguous. From germline, CDR1 is MNHEY and CDR2 SVGEGT. Between the trimmed V and J ends, which lost 5 bases and 1 base, there was a span of 6 bases. CDR3 length: 14 residues.

The rearrangement links TRBV2 to TRBJ2-7; tentatively, D is TRBD1 (5 bases). Trimming took off 6 bases at V and 3 bases at J, with 12 bases between the two ends. This CDR3 comprises 13 residues. Germline values: CDR1 SNHLY, CDR2 FYNNEI. CDR3 sequence: CASRAGSGYEQYF. The CDR3 DNA follows: TGTGCCAGCAGAGCAGGGTCCGGCTACGAGCAGTACTTC.

The CDR3 reads CASSLRAGVEQYF. DNA for the CDR3: TGTGCCAGCAGTTTAAGGGCAGGGGTCGAGCAGTACTTC. The chain employs TRBV27 and TRBJ2-7; the D gene is possibly TRBD1 (6 bases). The CDR3 spans 13 residues. From germline, CDR1 is MNHEY and CDR2 SMNVEV (reference sequence). The ends were cut back, 2 bases at V and 6 bases at J, with 11 bases in the middle.

The J gene is TRBJ1-5, the V gene TRBV27; no clear D gene. This CDR3 is built from 15 residues. The V gene lost 5 bases and the J gene lost 2 bases, with 13 bases spanning the gap. In germline, CDR1 is MNHEY, CDR2 SMNVEV (reference sequence). The CDR3 DNA is TGTGCCAGCAGTCCAGTTGTGGGCCGCAATCAGCCCCAGCATTTT. This gives the protein CASSPVVGRNQPQHF.

This sequence joins TRBV27 and TRBJ2-7, with 10 bases matching TRBD1. The CDR3 loop spans 18 amino acids. CDR1 MNHEY and CDR2 SMNVEV come from the germline V gene (reference sequence). V was pared by 0 bases and J by 4 bases, with 12 bases of the junction left unmatched. In nucleotides, the CDR3 is TGTGCCAGCAGTTTATCATCCGGGGACAGGGGACTTTTATACGAGCAGTACTTC. It is translated as CASSLSSGDRGLLYEQYF.